This entry lists 30 T cell receptor beta chains sequenced from one sample in a study of T-cell reconstitution after alpha-beta-depleted transplantation in children. Preparing the TCRbeta library involved the use of unique molecular identifiers. Each CDR3 protein is one row after TCRdb ran MiXCR on the PCR reads. The sample carries over 200,000 distinct CDR3 sequences, about 9.2% recorded once. Sequences were derived from PBMCs from the stem cell graft donor, sampled from the stem cell graft. These receptors were collected from a human donor who donated a stem cell graft to a child with acute lymphoblastic leukemia.

This clonotype was observed many times. The rearrangement joins TRBV4-1 to TRBJ1-2; weak D call: TRBD1 (5 bases). The CDR3 sequence is 16 residues long. Germline assignment: CDR1 MGHRA and CDR2 YSYEKL. Trimming left V 4 bases short and J 0 bases short, with 15 bases between. This CDR3 reads CASSLTDANTNYGYTF. Here the CDR3 DNA reads TGCGCCAGCAGCCTGACAGACGCTAATACTAACTATGGCTACACCTTC.

This clonotype was detected only a few times. V gene TRBV12-3 or TRBV12-4 combines with J gene TRBJ2-7; TRBD2 agrees at 13 bases. J was trimmed by 2 bases and V by 6 bases; bases with no gene match: 4. The CDR3 spans 15 residues. CDR3 amino acids: CASSRGTSGAYEQYF. For the CDR3, the DNA is TGTGCCAGCAGCCGAGGGACTAGCGGGGCCTACGAGCAGTACTTC.

In this sample, this clonotype turned up a few times. The V and J genes are TRBV7-9 and TRBJ2-7, with 9 bases fitting TRBD1. CDR3 length equals 14 residues. V lost 5 bases and J lost 7; bases outside the gene matches: 9. Germline CDR1 and CDR2: SEHNR and FQNEAQ (reference sequence). CDR3 region: CASSPGTGNGEQYF. CDR3 nucleotide sequence: TGTGCCAGCAGCCCCGGGACAGGGAACGGAGAGCAGTACTTC.

This clonotype was detected only a few times. This chain links TRBV16 with TRBJ1-1; D is perhaps TRBD1 (6 bases). Trimming took 1 base from V and 0 from J, leaving 15 bases between them. Germline V gene sequence: CDR1 KGHSY, CDR2 FQNENV. The CDR3 has 17 amino acids. The CDR3 nucleotides are TGTGCCAGCAGCCAATATTCCCAGGGGCTAATGAACACTGAAGCTTTCTTT. Amino acid sequence: CASSQYSQGLMNTEAFF.

This chain uses TRBV7-2 with TRBJ2-5, with TRBD2 matching over 11 bases. J lost 4 bases, V lost 3 bases, and 4 bases had no gene match. Germline assignment: CDR1 SGHTA and CDR2 FQGNSA. The CDR3 runs to 15 residues. The CDR3 coding sequence is TGTGCCAGCAGCTTTACTAGCGGGGGTTTAGAGACCCAGTACTTC. Translating it yields CASSFTSGGLETQYF.

Ten or more counts support this clonotype. The rearrangement links TRBV6-1 to TRBJ1-6; D is unclear. CDR3 length equals 15 residues. Germline CDR1 MNHNS, CDR2 SASEGT. Trimming shortened V by 5 bases and J by 6 bases, and 14 bases separated the two germline ends. The CDR3 region has the DNA TGTGCCAGCAGTCTTGACGCGGCTAGTAATTCACCCCTCCACTTT. It specifies CASSLDAASNSPLHF.

This clonotype was observed many times. The genes are TRBV29-1 and TRBJ2-7, with 7 bases identical to TRBD1. The CDR3 is made up of 14 amino acids. V shed 0 bases, J shed 2 bases, and the junction held 4 bases outside the gene matches. Germline V gene sequence: CDR1 SQVTM, CDR2 ANQGSEA. Written as DNA, the CDR3 is TGCAGCGTTGAAGACCGACAGGGAACCTACGAGCAGTACTTC. Its protein product is CSVEDRQGTYEQYF.

Only a few counts were recorded for this clonotype. The rearrangement uses TRBV10-3 and TRBJ2-7, with 7 bases that match TRBD2. Germline assignment: CDR1 ENHRY and CDR2 SYGVKD. The CDR3 consists of 13 residues. J was trimmed by 6 bases and V by 7 bases; bases with no gene match: 9. The CDR3 bases are TGTGCCATCACCCAAAACCCGGGGGGCGAGCAGTACTTC. Encoded protein: CAITQNPGGEQYF.

The sample holds many counts of this clonotype. The rearrangement links TRBV5-1 to TRBJ1-2, with a weak D call TRBD1 (5 bases). V lost 0 bases and J lost 0, with 9 bases in between. The CDR3 spans 15 residues. Germline V gene sequence: CDR1 SGHRS, CDR2 YFSETQ. Here the CDR3 DNA reads TGCGCCAGCAGCTTGGGGGGGACGGCTAACTATGGCTACACCTTC. Its protein is CASSLGGTANYGYTF.

This clonotype has just a few counts. The CDR3 spells CSAGSAVPTEAFF. As DNA, the CDR3 is TGCAGTGCGGGGTCGGCAGTCCCCACTGAAGCTTTCTTT. The genes are TRBV20-1 and TRBJ1-1; D gene uncertain. The CDR3 length is 13 residues. Germline lookup yields CDR1 DFQATT and CDR2 SNEGSKA (reference sequence). V was shortened by 6 bases and J by 4 bases, with 15 bases between the two germline ends.

This clonotype was recorded at least ten times. The rearrangement joins TRBV29-1 to TRBJ2-7, with TRBD1 identical over 7 bases. CDR1 and CDR2 (germline): SQVTM, ANQGSEA. This CDR3 is built from 13 residues. After removal of 4 bases from V and 1 base from J, the junction contained 4 bases not matched to a gene. The CDR3 nucleotides are TGCAGCGTTGGGACAGGTAATTCCTACGAGCAGTACTTC. This gives the protein CSVGTGNSYEQYF.

V is TRBV24-1 and J is TRBJ1-5; the match to TRBD1 covers 9 bases. With 10 bases clipped from V and 5 bases from J, the junction kept 5 bases outside the gene matches. The CDR3 spans 13 residues. Germline lookup yields CDR1 KGHDR and CDR2 SFDVKD. CDR3 amino acids: CATEDRGYQPQHF. The CDR3 DNA reads TGTGCCACTGAAGACAGGGGGTATCAGCCCCAGCATTTT.

This clonotype was recorded at least ten times. J is TRBJ1-1 and V is TRBV7-9; D is perhaps TRBD1 (5 bases). Germline V gives CDR1 SEHNR, CDR2 FQNEAQ (reference sequence). This CDR3 is 15 amino acids long. Between the trimmed V and J ends, which lost 7 bases and 2 bases, there was a span of 17 bases. CDR3 coding DNA: TGTGCCAGCACCGTCCCGACAGACCTTAACACTGAAGCTTTCTTT. Protein: CASTVPTDLNTEAFF.

This clonotype occurred a few times. The chain recombines TRBV12-3 or TRBV12-4 with TRBJ1-5; D call uncertain. The ends were cut back, 6 bases at V and 5 bases at J, with 8 bases in the middle. The CDR3 length is 12 residues. The CDR3 reads CASSNPHQPQHF. The CDR3, as DNA: TGTGCCAGCAGCAACCCTCATCAGCCCCAGCATTTT.

As for this clonotype: Lacking the conserved final phenylalanine or tryptophan, this CDR3 likely reflects a read error. The chain recombines TRBV5-1 with TRBJ1-1; tentatively, D is TRBD1 (5 bases). Germline-derived CDR1 and CDR2 are SGHRS and YFSETQ. The CDR3 loop spans 14 amino acids. Trimming pared 7 bases from V and 6 bases from J, leaving 19 bases between. CDR3 loop: CASGITGTEAEAFC. The DNA for the CDR3 is TGCGCCAGCGGAATCACAGGAACAGAGGCTGAAGCTTTCTGT.

This chain uses TRBV6-5 with TRBJ1-2; no clear D. The CDR3 has 12 amino acids. The ends were cut back, 4 bases at V and 4 bases at J, with 7 bases in the middle. Germline assignment: CDR1 MNHEY and CDR2 SVGAGI. The CDR3 nucleotides are TGTGCCAGCAGTTCTGGGATCTATGGCTACACCTTC. This gives the protein CASSSGIYGYTF.

This chain connects TRBV3-1 to TRBJ2-6, with 7 positions matching TRBD1. The germline V gene has CDR1 LGHDT and CDR2 YNNKEL (reference sequence). The J segment lost 2 bases and the V segment lost 11 bases, leaving 15 bases of the junction unmatched. This CDR3 comprises 17 residues. CDR3 bases: TGTGCCTCCTGCCGACGAAGAGGGGGCACTGGGGCCAACGTCCTGACTTTC. Its protein product is CASCRRRGGTGANVLTF.

This clonotype appeared a few times. V and J are TRBV20-1 and TRBJ2-2; possibly TRBD2 for D (5 bases). Trimming shortened V by 3 bases and J by 5 bases, and 7 bases separated the two germline ends. In germline, CDR1 is DFQATT, CDR2 SNEGSKA (reference sequence). CDR3 length: 12 residues. The DNA of the CDR3 is TGCAGTGCTAGTAGAGGGACCGGGGAGCTGTTTTTT. Translation: CSASRGTGELFF.

In this sample, this clonotype turned up many times. The J gene is TRBJ2-3, the V gene TRBV9; 8 bases fit TRBD1. Germline V gene lookup returns CDR1 SGDLS and CDR2 YYNGEE. CDR3 length equals 16 residues. After removal of 0 bases from V and 3 bases from J, the junction contained 6 bases not matched to a gene. The CDR3 DNA reads as TGTGCCAGCAGCGTAGCCAACAGGGGGATGACAGATACGCAGTATTTT. Translating gives CASSVANRGMTDTQYF. The whole variable domain, remainder taken from reference TRBV9 and TRBJ2-3, is DSGVTQTPKHLITATGQRVTLRCSPRSGDLSVYWYQQSLDQGLQFLIQYYNGEERAKGNILERFSAQQFPDLHSELNLSSLELGDSALYFCASSVANRGMTDTQYFGPGTRLTVL.

Ten or more counts support this clonotype. The chain is built from TRBV7-2 and TRBJ1-4; D possibly corresponds to TRBD1 (6 bases). Trimming cost V 5 bases and J 7 bases, with 17 bases left between them. Germline CDR1 is SGHTA and CDR2 is FQGNSA. There are 15 residues in the CDR3. The CDR3 sequence is CASSPTGGRGEKLFF. DNA of the CDR3: TGTGCCAGCAGCCCCACGGGGGGCCGGGGTGAAAAACTGTTTTTT.

This clonotype has ten or more counts. The chain recombines TRBV27 with TRBJ1-1; D gene uncertain. V was cut by 4 bases and J by 8 bases, with 11 bases left in between. This CDR3 comprises 12 residues. The germline gives CDR1 MNHEY, CDR2 SMNVEV (reference sequence). The CDR3 spells CASSYSMGEAFF. The CDR3 DNA is TGTGCCAGCAGTTACTCGATGGGGGAAGCTTTCTTT.

This clonotype was found many times. V is TRBV10-3 and J is TRBJ2-1; D gene unclear. Germline values: CDR1 ENHRY, CDR2 SYGVKD. The V gene lost 8 bases and the J gene lost 8 bases, with 16 bases spanning the gap. The CDR3 consists of 13 residues. The CDR3 here is CAIFSGERDEQFF. Here the CDR3 DNA reads TGTGCCATCTTCAGTGGGGAAAGGGATGAGCAGTTCTTC.

This clonotype was seen at least ten times. At one of its ends the junction is not consistent with the germline gene, which may arise from a read error. This chain uses TRBV27 with TRBJ1-2; D ambiguous. CDR1 and CDR2 from the germline V gene are MNHEY and SMNVEV (reference sequence). The CDR3 loop spans 13 amino acids. CDR3 sequence reads: CASSLSGFYGYTF. The CDR3 DNA reads as TGTGCCAGCAGCTTATCGGGGTTCTATGGCTACACCTTC.

Concerning this clonotype itself: This may arise from a read error, as a much more abundant clone is one base away. The chain employs TRBV12-3 or TRBV12-4 and TRBJ1-4, with 7 nucleotides matching TRBD1. There are 14 residues in the CDR3. V lost 6 bases and J lost 11; bases outside the gene matches: 12. The CDR3: CASSRDSRGDKLFF. CDR3 DNA sequence: TGTGCCAGCAGCCGGGACAGCCGGGGGGATAAACTGTTTTTT.

This clonotype was recorded a few times. The chain carries TRBV4-1 and TRBJ2-1; TRBD1 or TRBD2 may be the D gene (5 bases each). This CDR3 contains 19 residues. V was pared by 0 bases and J by 1 base, with 19 bases between. The germline V gene has CDR1 MGHRA and CDR2 YSYEKL. The CDR3 sequence is CASSQDHLSGTPSYNEQFF. In DNA, the CDR3 is TGCGCCAGCAGCCAAGATCACCTATCCGGGACGCCTTCCTACAATGAGCAGTTCTTC.

There are many counts of this clonotype. The rearrangement uses TRBV6-2 or TRBV6-3 and TRBJ1-5; D not certain. V was trimmed by 0 bases and J by 9 bases, leaving 15 bases between them. Germline V lookup: CDR1 MNHEY, CDR2 SVGEGT. The CDR3 contains 15 residues. The CDR3 protein is CASSYSTGQYRPQHF. The DNA of the CDR3 is TGTGCCAGCAGTTACTCGACCGGGCAATATCGGCCCCAGCATTTT.

V gene TRBV11-2 combines with J gene TRBJ2-3; TRBD2 matches 8 bases. The CDR3 is 16 residues long. J was trimmed by 2 bases and V by 1 base; bases with no gene match: 5. The germline V gene has CDR1 SGHAT and CDR2 FQNNGV. CDR3 region: CASSLGGGSTTDTQYF. The CDR3 bases are TGTGCCAGCAGCTTAGGCGGGGGGTCGACCACAGATACGCAGTATTTT.

This clonotype was observed many times. V gene TRBV15 combines with J gene TRBJ2-3; 13 nucleotides agree with TRBD2. The CDR3 consists of 18 residues. Germline V lookup: CDR1 LNHNV, CDR2 YYDKDF (reference sequence). V lost 5 bases to trimming and J lost 0 bases; unmatched junction nucleotides: 8. The CDR3 DNA is TGTGCCACCAGCGGCCGACTAGCGGGGGGCTCTAGCACAGATACGCAGTATTTT. It specifies CATSGRLAGGSSTDTQYF.

The V call is TRBV7-2, the J call TRBJ2-5; 7 nucleotides align to TRBD2. Trimming took 0 bases from V and 5 from J; bases not matched to a gene: 6. The germline gives CDR1 SGHTA, CDR2 FQGNSA. The length of the CDR3 is 15 residues. This CDR3 reads CASSLARDYGETQYF. For the CDR3, the DNA is TGTGCCAGCAGCTTAGCTCGGGACTACGGGGAGACCCAGTACTTC.

This clonotype came up many times. The rearrangement joins TRBV4-1 to TRBJ1-5; 10 bases align to TRBD1. V shed 1 base, J shed 7 bases, and the junction held 4 bases outside the gene matches. Germline V gene lookup returns CDR1 MGHRA and CDR2 YSYEKL. This CDR3 is 15 amino acids long. The DNA of the CDR3 is TGCGCCAGCAGCCAAGGACAGGGGGCAGGCCAGCCCCAGCATTTT. Amino acid sequence: CASSQGQGAGQPQHF.